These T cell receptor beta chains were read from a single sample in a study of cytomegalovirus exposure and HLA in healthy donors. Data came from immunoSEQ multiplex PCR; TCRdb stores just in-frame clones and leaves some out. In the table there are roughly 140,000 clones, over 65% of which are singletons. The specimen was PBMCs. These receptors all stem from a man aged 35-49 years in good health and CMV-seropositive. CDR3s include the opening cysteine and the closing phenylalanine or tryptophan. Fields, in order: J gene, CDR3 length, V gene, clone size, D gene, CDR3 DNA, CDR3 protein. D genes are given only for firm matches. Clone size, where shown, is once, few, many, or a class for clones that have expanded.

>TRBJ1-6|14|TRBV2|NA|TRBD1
TGTGCCAGCAGTCTCCGGGACAGGGTGTCACCCCTCCACTTT
CASSLRDRVSPLHF
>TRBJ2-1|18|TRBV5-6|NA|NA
TGTGCCAGCAGCTTGGCCTGGCAGCGGGCTAGCTCCTACAATGAGCAGTTCTTC
CASSLAWQRASSYNEQFF
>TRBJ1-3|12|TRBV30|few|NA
TGTGCCTGGATTCTCTCTGGAAACACCATATATTTT
CAWILSGNTIYF
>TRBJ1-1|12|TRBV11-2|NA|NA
TGTGCCAGCAGCTTAGGCGGGAGGGAAGCTTTCTTT
CASSLGGREAFF
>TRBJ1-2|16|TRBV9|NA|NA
TGTGCCAGCAGCGTTTTTGGAGGAACTGGGTTAAGTGGCTACACCTTC
CASSVFGGTGLSGYTF
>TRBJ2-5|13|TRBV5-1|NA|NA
TGCGCCAGCAGCACATTCCCGGGAGAGACCCAGTACTTC
CASSTFPGETQYF
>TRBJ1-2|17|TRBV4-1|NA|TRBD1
TGCGCCAGCAGCCAAGAATTTCGGACAGGGAGGTCGTATGGCTACACCTTC
CASSQEFRTGRSYGYTF
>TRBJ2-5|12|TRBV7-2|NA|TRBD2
TGTGCCAGCAGCACCAGGACTAGTTCCCAGTACTTC
CASSTRTSSQYF
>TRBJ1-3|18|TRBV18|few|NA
TGTGCCAGCTCACCAAATACCGGGACACAGAGCTCTGGAAACACCATATATTTT
CASSPNTGTQSSGNTIYF
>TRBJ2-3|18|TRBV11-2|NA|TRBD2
TGTGCCAGCAGCTTAGGGGCTAGCGGGAGTGCGGGCACAGATACGCAGTATTTT
CASSLGASGSAGTDTQYF
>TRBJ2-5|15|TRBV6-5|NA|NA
TGTGCCAGCAGCCGCGGACCCGCGGGGTGGGAGACCCAGTACTTC
CASSRGPAGWETQYF
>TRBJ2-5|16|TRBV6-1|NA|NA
TGTGCCAGCAGTGAAGGGGGGGTTTTTTACCAAGAGACCCAGTACTTC
CASSEGGVFYQETQYF
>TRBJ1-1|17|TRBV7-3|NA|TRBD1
TGTGCCAGCAGCTTAGCGGGTAATCAGGGGGCCGGTACTGAAGCTTTCTTT
CASSLAGNQGAGTEAFF
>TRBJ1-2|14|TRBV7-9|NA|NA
TGTGCCAGCAGCTTAGACAGGTGGGACTATGGCTACACCTTC
CASSLDRWDYGYTF
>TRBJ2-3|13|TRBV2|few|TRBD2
TGTGCCAGCAAATCGGGAGGTGGAGATACGCAGTATTTT
CASKSGGGDTQYF
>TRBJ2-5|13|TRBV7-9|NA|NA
TGTTCCAGCAACTCGGGAGTTAAAGAGACCCAGTACTTC
CSSNSGVKETQYF
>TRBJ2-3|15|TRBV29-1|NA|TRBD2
TGCAGCGTTGAAGAGGCGGGAGGCCTTGGATATACGCAGTATTTT
CSVEEAGGLGYTQYF
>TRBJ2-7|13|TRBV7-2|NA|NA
TGTGCCAGCAGCCGCGACCGCGGTTACGAGCAGTACTTC
CASSRDRGYEQYF
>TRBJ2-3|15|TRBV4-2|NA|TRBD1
TGTGCCAGCAGCCAAGGACAGGGGGGCACAGATACGCAGTATTTT
CASSQGQGGTDTQYF
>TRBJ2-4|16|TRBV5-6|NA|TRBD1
TGTGCCAGCAGCTTCATCGCAGGGGGTGCCAAAAACATTCAGTACTTC
CASSFIAGGAKNIQYF
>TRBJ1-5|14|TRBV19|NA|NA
TGTGCCAGTAGTATAGCGGGGTGGGATCAGCCCCAGCATTTT
CASSIAGWDQPQHF
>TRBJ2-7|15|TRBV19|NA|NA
TGTGCCAGTAGTCCAGGCAGCGGAAGCTCCTACGAGCAGTACTTC
CASSPGSGSSYEQYF
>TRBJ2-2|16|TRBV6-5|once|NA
TGTGCCAGCAGTTACCGAGTCGGGGAACACGCCGGGGAGCTGTTTTTT
CASSYRVGEHAGELFF
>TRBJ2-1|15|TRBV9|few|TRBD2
TGTGCCAGCAGCCCCGGACTAGCGGGAGTTAATGAGCAGTTCTTC
CASSPGLAGVNEQFF
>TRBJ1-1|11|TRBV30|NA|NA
TGTGCCTGGTCATGGGGGGGGCTAGCTTTCTTT
CAWSWGGLAFF
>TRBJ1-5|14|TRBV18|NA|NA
TGTGCCAGCTCTAGAACCGCGAACGATCAGCCCCAGCATTTT
CASSRTANDQPQHF
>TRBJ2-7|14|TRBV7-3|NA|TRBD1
TGTGCCAGCGGCTTAACGGACAGGTACTACGAGCAGTACTTC
CASGLTDRYYEQYF
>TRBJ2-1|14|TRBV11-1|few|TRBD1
TGTGCCAGCAGCCCCACACAGGGGGCTAATGAGCAGTTCTTC
CASSPTQGANEQFF
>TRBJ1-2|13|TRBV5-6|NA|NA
TGTGCCAGCAGCTTGTTCGGGGTCTATGGCTACACCTTC
CASSLFGVYGYTF
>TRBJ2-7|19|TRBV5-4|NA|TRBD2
TGTGCCAGCAGCCCAAGCGGGAGTCTCTCCGGGGGAGGCATCTACGAGCAGTACTTC
CASSPSGSLSGGGIYEQYF
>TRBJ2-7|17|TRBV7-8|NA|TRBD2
TGTGCCAGCAGCGCCCTAGCGGAAACACGTTTGGGTTCCGAGCAGTACTTC
CASSALAETRLGSEQYF
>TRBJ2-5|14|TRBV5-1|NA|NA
TGCGCCAGCGTCCGGGGTCTACACCAAGAGACCCAGTACTTC
CASVRGLHQETQYF
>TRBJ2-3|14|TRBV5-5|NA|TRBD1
TGTGCCAGCAGCTGGCAGGGGGCCACAGATACGCAGTATTTT
CASSWQGATDTQYF
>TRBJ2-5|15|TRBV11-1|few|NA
TGTGCCAGCAGCTTCAATCGCGGGACCCTAGAGACCCAGTACTTC
CASSFNRGTLETQYF
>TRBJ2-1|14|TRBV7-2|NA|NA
TGTGCCAGCAGCCGTTCCCTGACAAACAATGAGCAGTTCTTC
CASSRSLTNNEQFF
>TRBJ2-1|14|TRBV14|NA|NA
TGTGCCAGCAGCCTCCGGGACACATACAATGAGCAGTTCTTC
CASSLRDTYNEQFF
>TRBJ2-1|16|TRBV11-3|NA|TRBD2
TGTGCCAGGGTTGATGGACTAGCGGGAGTTTGGAATGAGCAGTTCTTC
CARVDGLAGVWNEQFF
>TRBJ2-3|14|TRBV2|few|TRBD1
TGTGCCAGCTTAAGACAGGGGAGGCCAGATACGCAGTATTTT
CASLRQGRPDTQYF
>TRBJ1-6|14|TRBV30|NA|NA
TGTGCCTACCGCCGGGGGTCCTATAATTCACCCCTCCACTTT
CAYRRGSYNSPLHF
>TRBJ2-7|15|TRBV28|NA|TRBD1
TGTGCCAGCAGCCTAACCGGGACAGCCCTCTACGAGCAGTACTTC
CASSLTGTALYEQYF
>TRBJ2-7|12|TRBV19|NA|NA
TGTGCCAGTAGTGGGGGGGGCCACGAGCAGTACTTC
CASSGGGHEQYF
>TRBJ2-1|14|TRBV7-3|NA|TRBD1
TGTGCCAGCAGCGAGCTCTCAGGGGGCAATGAGCAGTTCTTC
CASSELSGGNEQFF
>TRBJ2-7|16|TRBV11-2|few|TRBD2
TGTGCCAGCAGCCCCCTACAGCGGGAGGGCCCCTACGAGCAGTACTTC
CASSPLQREGPYEQYF
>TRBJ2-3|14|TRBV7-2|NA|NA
TGTGCCAGCAGCTCAGGACAAGGCACAGATACGCAGTATTTT
CASSSGQGTDTQYF
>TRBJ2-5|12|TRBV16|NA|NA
TGTGCCAGCAGCCAAGTGGGAGTACCCCAGTACTTC
CASSQVGVPQYF
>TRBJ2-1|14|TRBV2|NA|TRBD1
TGTGCCAGCAGTGTTCGACAGGGTGGGAATGAGCAGTTCTTC
CASSVRQGGNEQFF
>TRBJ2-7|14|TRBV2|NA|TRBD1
TGTGCCAGCACCCGCAGGGACAGCTCCTACGAGCAGTACTTC
CASTRRDSSYEQYF
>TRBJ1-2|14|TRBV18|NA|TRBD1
TGTGCCAGCTCACCATCGGGACAGGACTATGGCTACACCTTC
CASSPSGQDYGYTF
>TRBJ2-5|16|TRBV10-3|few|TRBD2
TGTGCCATCAGTGAGTCTCTGGCGGGGGGCCAAGAGACCCAGTACTTC
CAISESLAGGQETQYF
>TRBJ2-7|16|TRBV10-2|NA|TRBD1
TGCGCCAGCAGTGAGTCCGGGACAGGGGGTGGCTACGAGCAGTACTTC
CASSESGTGGGYEQYF
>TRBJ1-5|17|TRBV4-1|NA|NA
TGCGCCAGCAGCCAAGATGTCCAGGGAAGGGTCAATCAGCCCCAGCATTTT
CASSQDVQGRVNQPQHF
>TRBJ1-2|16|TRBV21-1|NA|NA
TGTGCCAGCAGCATGGCGGCAGCGGAAGCTAACTATGGCTACACCTTC
CASSMAAAEANYGYTF
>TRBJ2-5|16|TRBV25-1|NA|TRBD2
TGTGCCAGCAGTGAAGGGTTGGGACTAACACAAGAGACCCAGTACTTC
CASSEGLGLTQETQYF
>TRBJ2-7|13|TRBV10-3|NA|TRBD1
TGTGCCATCAGTGAAGGACAGGGTAGCGAGCAGTACTTC
CAISEGQGSEQYF
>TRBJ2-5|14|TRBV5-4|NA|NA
TGTGCCAGCAGCTTGGACAGGTACCAAGAGACCCAGTACTTC
CASSLDRYQETQYF
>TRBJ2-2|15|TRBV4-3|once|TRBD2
TGCGCCAGCAGCCAACTAGCGGGAGTGGTAGGGGAGCTGTTTTTT
CASSQLAGVVGELFF